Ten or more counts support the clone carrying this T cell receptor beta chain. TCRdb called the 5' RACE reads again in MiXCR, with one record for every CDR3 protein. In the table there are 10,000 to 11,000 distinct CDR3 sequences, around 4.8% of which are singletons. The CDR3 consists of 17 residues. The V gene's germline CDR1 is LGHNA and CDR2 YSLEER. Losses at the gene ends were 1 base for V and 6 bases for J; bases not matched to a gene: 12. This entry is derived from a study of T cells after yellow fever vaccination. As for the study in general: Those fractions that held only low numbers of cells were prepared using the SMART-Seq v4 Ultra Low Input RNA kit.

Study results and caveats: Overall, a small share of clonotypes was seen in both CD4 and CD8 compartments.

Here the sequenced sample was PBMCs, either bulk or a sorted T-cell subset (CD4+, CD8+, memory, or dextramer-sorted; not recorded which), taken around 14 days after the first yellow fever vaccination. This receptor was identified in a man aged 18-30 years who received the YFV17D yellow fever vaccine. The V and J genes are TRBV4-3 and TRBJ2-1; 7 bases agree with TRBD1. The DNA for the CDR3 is TGCGCCAGCAGCCAAGGCCTACAGACAGGGAGTCCCAATGAGCAGTTCTTC. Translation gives CASSQGLQTGSPNEQFF.